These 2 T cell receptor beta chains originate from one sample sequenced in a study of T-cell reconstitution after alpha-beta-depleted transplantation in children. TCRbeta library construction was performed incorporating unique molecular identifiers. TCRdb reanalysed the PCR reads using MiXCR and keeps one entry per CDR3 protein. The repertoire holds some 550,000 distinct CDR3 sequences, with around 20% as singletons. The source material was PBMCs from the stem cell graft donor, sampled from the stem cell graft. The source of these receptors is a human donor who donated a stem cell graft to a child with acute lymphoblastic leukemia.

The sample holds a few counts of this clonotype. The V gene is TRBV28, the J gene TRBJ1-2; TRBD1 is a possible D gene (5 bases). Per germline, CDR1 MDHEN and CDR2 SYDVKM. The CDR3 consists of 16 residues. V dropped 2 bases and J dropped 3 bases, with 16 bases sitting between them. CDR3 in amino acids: CASSLRGTSVDYGYTF. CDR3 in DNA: TGTGCCAGCAGTTTACGGGGGACGTCGGTTGACTATGGCTACACCTTC.

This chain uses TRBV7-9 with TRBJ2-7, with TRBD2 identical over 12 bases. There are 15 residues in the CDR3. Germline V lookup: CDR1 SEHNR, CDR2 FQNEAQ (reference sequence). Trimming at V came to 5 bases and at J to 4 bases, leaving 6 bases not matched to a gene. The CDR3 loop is CASSVTSGRRYEQYF. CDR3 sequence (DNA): TGTGCCAGCAGCGTGACTAGCGGGAGACGGTACGAGCAGTACTTC.